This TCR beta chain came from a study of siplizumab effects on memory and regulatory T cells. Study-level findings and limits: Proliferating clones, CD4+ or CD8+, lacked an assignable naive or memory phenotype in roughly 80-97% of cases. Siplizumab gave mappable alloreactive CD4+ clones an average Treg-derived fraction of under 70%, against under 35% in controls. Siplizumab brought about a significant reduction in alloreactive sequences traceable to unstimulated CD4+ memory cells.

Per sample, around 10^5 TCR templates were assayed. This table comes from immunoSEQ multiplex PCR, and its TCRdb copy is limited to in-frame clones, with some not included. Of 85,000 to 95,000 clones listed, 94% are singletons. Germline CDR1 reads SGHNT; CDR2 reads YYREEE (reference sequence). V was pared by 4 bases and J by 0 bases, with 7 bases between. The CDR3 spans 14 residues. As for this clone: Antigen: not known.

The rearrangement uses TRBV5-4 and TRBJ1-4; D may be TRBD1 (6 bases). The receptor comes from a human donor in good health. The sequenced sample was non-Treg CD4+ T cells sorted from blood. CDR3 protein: CASSRTATNEKLFF. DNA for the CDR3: TGTGCCAGCAGCCGGACAGCAACTAATGAAAAACTGTTTTTT.